The 2 T cell receptor beta chains below all came from one sample that was sequenced in a study of blood T cell repertoires in COVID-19. Profiling relied on immunoSEQ multiplex PCR, and the TCRdb table lists in-frame clones only, not all of them. The sample consists of 130,000 to 150,000 clones, around 87% of them appearing once. The sequenced sample was peripheral blood. The receptors come from a man in his fifties or sixties who had recovered from COVID-19.

The chain has TRBV14 and TRBJ2-5, with TRBD1 as a possible D gene (8 bases). Germline CDR1 SGHDN, CDR2 FVKESK. With 0 bases removed from V and 4 bases from J, the gap between germline ends came to 12 bases. This CDR3 contains 15 residues. CDR3 DNA sequence: TGTGCCAGCAGCCAAGATTACAGGGGGGGAGAGACCCAGTACTTC. Translated, it gives CASSQDYRGGETQYF.

J is TRBJ1-3 and V is TRBV5-4; D ambiguous. Trimming shortened V by 0 bases and J by 0 bases, and 7 bases separated the two germline ends. The CDR3 totals 15 residues. Germline-derived CDR1 and CDR2 are SGHNT and YYREEE (reference sequence). CDR3: CASSLDGYSGNTIYF. The CDR3 DNA sequence: TGTGCCAGCAGCTTGGACGGTTACTCTGGAAACACCATATATTTT.